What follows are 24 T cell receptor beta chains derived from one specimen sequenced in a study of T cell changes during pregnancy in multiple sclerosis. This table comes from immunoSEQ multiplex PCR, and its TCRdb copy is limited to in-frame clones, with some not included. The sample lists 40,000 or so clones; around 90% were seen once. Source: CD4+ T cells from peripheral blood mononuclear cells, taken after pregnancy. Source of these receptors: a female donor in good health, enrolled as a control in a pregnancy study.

The DNA of the CDR3 is TGTGCCAGCAGCGTAGAAGGAGGACAGGGGGGCACTGAAGCTTTCTTT. It is translated as CASSVEGGQGGTEAFF. The rearrangement links TRBV9 to TRBJ1-1, with 10 bases matching TRBD1. Germline values: CDR1 SGDLS, CDR2 YYNGEE. The length of the CDR3 is 16 residues. J gave up 4 bases and V 0 bases, and 6 bases lay outside the gene matches. The full variable domain, completed using reference TRBV9 and TRBJ1-1, is DSGVTQTPKHLITATGQRVTLRCSPRSGDLSVYWYQQSLDQGLQFLIQYYNGEERAKGNILERFSAQQFPDLHSELNLSSLELGDSALYFCASSVEGGQGGTEAFFGQGTRLTVV.

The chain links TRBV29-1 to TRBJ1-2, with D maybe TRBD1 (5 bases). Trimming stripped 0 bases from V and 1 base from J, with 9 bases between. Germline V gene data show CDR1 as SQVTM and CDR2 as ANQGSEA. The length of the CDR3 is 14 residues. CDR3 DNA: TGCAGCGTTGAAGATAGGGGCAGTAACTATGGCTACACCTTC. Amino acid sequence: CSVEDRGSNYGYTF.

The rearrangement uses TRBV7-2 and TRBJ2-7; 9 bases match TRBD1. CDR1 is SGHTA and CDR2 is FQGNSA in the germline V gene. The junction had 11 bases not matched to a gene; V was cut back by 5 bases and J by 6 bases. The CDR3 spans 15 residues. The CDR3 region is CASSRSGTGFLEQYF. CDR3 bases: TGTGCCAGCAGCCGCTCCGGGACAGGGTTTCTCGAGCAGTACTTC.

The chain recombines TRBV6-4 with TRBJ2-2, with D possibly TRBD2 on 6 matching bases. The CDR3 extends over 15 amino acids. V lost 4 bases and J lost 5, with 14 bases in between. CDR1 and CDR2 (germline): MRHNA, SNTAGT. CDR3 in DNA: TGTGCCAGCAGTGCCGTTGGGGGGTCGACCGGGGAGCTGTTTTTT. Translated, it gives CASSAVGGSTGELFF.

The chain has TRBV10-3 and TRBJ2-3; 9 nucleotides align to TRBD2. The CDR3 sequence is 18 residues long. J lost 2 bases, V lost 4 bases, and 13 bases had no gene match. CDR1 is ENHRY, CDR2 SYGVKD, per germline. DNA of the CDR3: TGTGCCATCAGTGTTAGCGGGGGATCACAAGCCCACACAGATACGCAGTATTTT. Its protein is CAISVSGGSQAHTDTQYF.

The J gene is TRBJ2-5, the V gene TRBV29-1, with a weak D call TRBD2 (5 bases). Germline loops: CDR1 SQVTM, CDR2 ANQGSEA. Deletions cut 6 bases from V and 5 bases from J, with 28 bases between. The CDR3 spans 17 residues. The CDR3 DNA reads TGCAGCGTCAACCCCAAAGTTCGGACCCCGGGGTGGGAGACCCAGTACTTC. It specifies CSVNPKVRTPGWETQYF.

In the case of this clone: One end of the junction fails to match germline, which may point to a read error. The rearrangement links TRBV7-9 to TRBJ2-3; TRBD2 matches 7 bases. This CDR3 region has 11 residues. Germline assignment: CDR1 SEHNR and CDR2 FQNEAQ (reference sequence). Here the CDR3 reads CSGASTDTQYF. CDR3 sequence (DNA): TGCAGCGGGGCTAGCACAGATACGCAGTATTTT.

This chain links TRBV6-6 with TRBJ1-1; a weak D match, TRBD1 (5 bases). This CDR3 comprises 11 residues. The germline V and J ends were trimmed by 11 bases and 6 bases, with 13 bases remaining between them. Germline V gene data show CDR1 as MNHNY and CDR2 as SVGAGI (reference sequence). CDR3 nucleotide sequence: TGTGCCTGGGGGAGGGGTTCTGAAGCTTTCTTT. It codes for CAWGRGSEAFF.

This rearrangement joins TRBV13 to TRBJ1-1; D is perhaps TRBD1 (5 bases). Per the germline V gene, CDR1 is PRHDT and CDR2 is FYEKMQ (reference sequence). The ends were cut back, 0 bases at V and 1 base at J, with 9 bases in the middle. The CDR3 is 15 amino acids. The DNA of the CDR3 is TGTGCCAGCAGCTTAGGTATAGGGGAGAACACTGAAGCTTTCTTT. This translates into CASSLGIGENTEAFF.

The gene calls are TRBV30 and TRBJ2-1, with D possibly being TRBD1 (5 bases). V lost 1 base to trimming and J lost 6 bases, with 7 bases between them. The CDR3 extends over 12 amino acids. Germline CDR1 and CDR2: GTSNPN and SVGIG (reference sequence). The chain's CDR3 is CAWSARVNEQFF. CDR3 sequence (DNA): TGTGCCTGGAGTGCCAGGGTCAATGAGCAGTTCTTC.

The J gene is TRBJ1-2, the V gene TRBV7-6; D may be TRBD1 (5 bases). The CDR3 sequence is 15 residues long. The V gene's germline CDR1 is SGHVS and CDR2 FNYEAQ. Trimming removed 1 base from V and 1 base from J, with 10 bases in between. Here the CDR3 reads CASSLETGLNYGYTF. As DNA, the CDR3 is TGTGCCAGCAGCTTAGAAACAGGCCTTAACTATGGCTACACCTTC.

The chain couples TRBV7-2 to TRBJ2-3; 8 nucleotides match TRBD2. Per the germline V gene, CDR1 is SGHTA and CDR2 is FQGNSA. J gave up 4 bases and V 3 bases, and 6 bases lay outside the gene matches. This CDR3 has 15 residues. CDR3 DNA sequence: TGTGCCAGCAGCTTTATCGGGGGGGCCCCAGATACGCAGTATTTT. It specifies CASSFIGGAPDTQYF. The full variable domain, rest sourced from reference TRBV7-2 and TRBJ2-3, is GAGVSQSPSNKVTEKGKDVELRCDPISGHTALYWYRQSLGQGLEFLIYFQGNSAPDKSGLPSDRFSAERTGGSVSTLTIQRTQQEDSAVYLCASSFIGGAPDTQYFGPGTRLTVL.

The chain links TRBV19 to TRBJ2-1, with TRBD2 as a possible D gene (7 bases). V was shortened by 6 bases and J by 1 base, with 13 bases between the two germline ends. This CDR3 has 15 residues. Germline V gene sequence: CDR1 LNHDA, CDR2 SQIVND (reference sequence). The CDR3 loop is CASRPEGGSYNEQFF. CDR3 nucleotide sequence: TGTGCCAGTAGACCCGAGGGGGGGTCCTACAATGAGCAGTTCTTC.

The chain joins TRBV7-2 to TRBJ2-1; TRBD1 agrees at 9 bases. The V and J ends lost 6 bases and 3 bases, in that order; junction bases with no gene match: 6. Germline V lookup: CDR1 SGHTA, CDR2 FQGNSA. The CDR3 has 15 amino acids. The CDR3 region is CASRRPGQGYNEQFF. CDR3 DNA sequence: TGTGCCAGCAGACGCCCGGGACAGGGCTACAATGAGCAGTTCTTC.

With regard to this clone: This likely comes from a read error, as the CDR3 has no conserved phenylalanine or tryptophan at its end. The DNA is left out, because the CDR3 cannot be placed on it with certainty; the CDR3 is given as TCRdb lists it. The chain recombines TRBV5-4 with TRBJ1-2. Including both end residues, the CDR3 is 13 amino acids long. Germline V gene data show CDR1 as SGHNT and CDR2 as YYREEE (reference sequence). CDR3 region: CASSFGGLNVMVL.

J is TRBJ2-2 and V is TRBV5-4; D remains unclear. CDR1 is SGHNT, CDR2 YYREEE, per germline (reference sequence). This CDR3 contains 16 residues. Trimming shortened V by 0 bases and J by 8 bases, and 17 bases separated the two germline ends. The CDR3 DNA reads TGTGCCAGCAGCTTGGGTGCTGCTGGTACTGGTGGGGAGCTGTTTTTT. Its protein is CASSLGAAGTGGELFF.

CDR3 in amino acids: CAWSVTGNEKLFF. The CDR3 DNA sequence: TGTGCCTGGAGTGTAACGGGAAATGAAAAACTGTTTTTT. The V and J genes are TRBV30 and TRBJ1-4; D unresolved. CDR3 length: 13 residues. In germline, CDR1 is GTSNPN, CDR2 SVGIG (reference sequence). V lost 0 bases to trimming and J lost 5 bases, with 7 bases between them. The variable domain in full, completed from reference TRBV30 and TRBJ1-4, reads SQTIHQWPATLVQPVGSPLSLECTVEGTSNPNLYWYRQAAGRGLQLLFYSVGIGQISSEVPQNLSASRPQDRQFILSSKKLLLSDSGFYLCAWSVTGNEKLFFGSGTQLSVL.

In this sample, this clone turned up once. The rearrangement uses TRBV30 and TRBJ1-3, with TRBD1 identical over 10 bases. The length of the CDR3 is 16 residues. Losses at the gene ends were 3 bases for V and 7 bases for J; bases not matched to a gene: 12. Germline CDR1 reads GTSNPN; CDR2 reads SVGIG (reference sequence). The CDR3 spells CAWRAGGQGRINTIYF. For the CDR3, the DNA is TGTGCCTGGAGGGCCGGGGGACAGGGGCGGATCAACACCATATATTTT.

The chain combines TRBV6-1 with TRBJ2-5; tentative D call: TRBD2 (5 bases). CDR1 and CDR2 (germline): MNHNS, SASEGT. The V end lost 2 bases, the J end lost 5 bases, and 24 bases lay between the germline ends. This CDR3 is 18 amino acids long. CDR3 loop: CASSESPTRGRSFETQYF. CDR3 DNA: TGTGCCAGCAGTGAAAGCCCTACTAGAGGTCGAAGTTTTGAGACCCAGTACTTC.

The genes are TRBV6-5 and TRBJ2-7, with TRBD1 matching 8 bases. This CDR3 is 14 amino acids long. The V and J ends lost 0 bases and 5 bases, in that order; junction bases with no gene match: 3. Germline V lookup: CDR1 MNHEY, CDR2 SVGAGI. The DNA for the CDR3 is TGTGCCAGCAGTTACTCCGGACAGGGTGACGAGCAGTACTTC. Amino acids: CASSYSGQGDEQYF.

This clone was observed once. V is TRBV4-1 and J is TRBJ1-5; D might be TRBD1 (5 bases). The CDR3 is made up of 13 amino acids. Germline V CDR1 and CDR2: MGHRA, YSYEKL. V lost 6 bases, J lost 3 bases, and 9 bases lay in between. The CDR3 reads CASRQGANQPQHF. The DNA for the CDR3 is TGCGCCAGCAGGCAGGGTGCCAATCAGCCCCAGCATTTT.

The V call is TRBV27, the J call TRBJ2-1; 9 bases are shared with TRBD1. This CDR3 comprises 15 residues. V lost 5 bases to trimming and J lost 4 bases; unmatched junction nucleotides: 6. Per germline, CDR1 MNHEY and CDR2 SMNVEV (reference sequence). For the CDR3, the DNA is TGTGCCAGCAGTCAACAGGGGGCGGGATACAATGAGCAGTTCTTC. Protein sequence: CASSQQGAGYNEQFF.

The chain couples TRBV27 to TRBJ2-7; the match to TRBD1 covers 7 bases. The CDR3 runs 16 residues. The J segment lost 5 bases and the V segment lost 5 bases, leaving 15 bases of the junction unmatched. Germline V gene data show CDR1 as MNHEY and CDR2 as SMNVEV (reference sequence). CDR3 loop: CASSVRGLLGVNEQYF. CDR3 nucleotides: TGTGCCAGCAGTGTAAGGGGGCTCCTTGGGGTCAACGAGCAGTACTTC.

CDR3 nucleotide sequence: TGTGCCAGCTCACCGCTGGGACTAGCGGCACAAGAGACCCAGTACTTC. This encodes CASSPLGLAAQETQYF. The chain recombines TRBV18 with TRBJ2-5, with 11 bases matching TRBD2. CDR3 length equals 16 residues. Germline CDR1 KGHSH, CDR2 LQKENI. With V trimmed by 3 bases and J by 2 bases, 5 bases remained unmatched. The entire variable domain, with the rest obtained from reference TRBV18 and TRBJ2-5, is as follows: NAGVMQNPRHLVRRRGQEARLRCSPMKGHSHVYWYRQLPEEGLKFMVYLQKENIIDESGMPKERFSAEFPKEGPSILRIQQVVRGDSAAYFCASSPLGLAAQETQYFGPGTRLLVL.